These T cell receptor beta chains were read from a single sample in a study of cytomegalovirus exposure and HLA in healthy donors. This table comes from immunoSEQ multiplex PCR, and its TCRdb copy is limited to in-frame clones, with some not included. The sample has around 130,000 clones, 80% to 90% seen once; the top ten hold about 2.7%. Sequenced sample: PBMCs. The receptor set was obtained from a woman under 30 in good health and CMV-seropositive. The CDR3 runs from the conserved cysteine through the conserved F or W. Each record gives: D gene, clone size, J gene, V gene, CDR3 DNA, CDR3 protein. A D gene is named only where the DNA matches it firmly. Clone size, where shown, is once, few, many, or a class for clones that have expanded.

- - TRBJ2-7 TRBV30 TGTGCCTGGAGTGTATCCGGCTCCTACGAGCAGTACTTC CAWSVSGSYEQYF
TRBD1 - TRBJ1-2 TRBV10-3 TGTGCCATCAGTTCCGGGACAGCCTATGGCTACACCTTC CAISSGTAYGYTF
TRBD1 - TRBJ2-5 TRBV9 TGTGCCAGCAGCTCACAGGGGACGGGGGAGACCCAGTACTTC CASSSQGTGETQYF
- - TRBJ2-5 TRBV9 TGTGCCAGCAGCGTGTCAGGGGGGCAAGAGACCCAGTACTTC CASSVSGGQETQYF
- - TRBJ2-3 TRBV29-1 TGCAGCGTTCAAGGGGGGGTTACGCAGTATTTT CSVQGGVTQYF
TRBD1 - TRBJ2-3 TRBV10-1 TGCGCCAGCAATGACAGGGCATTCGATACGCAGTATTTT CASNDRAFDTQYF
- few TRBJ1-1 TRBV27 TGTGCCAGCAGTTTATCCCGGGTAGGGGACACTGAAGCTTTCTTT CASSLSRVGDTEAFF
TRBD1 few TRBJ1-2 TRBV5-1 TGCGCCAGCAGCTTCCGTCGGGACAGGGAAACCTATGGCTACACCTTC CASSFRRDRETYGYTF
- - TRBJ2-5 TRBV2 TGTGCCAGCAGTGATTTTAGACAGACGCCGGAGACCCAGTACTTC CASSDFRQTPETQYF
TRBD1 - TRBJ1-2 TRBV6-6 TGTGCCAGCAGTTGGGGACAGGGAGGGGGCTACACCTTC CASSWGQGGGYTF
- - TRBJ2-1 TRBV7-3 TGTGCCAGCAGCTTAAGGGGTGCGGGGTCTTCATACAATGAGCAGTTCTTC CASSLRGAGSSYNEQFF
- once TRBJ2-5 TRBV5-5 TGTGCCAGCAGCTGGGGACAAGGACACAGCCAAGAGACCCAGTACTTC CASSWGQGHSQETQYF
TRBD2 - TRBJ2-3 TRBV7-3 TGTGCCAGCAGCCCATCTAGCGGGGGGATGGGAGATACGCAGTATTTT CASSPSSGGMGDTQYF
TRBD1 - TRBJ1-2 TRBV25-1 TGTGCCAGCAGTGAATTGGGACAGACCCTCTATGGCTACACCTTC CASSELGQTLYGYTF
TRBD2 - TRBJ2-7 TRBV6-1 TGTGCCAGCGGGGGGGTAGGAACCTACGAGCAGTACTTC CASGGVGTYEQYF
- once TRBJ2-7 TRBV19 TGTGCCAGTAGTATAAGGGGCGAGCAGTACTTC CASSIRGEQYF
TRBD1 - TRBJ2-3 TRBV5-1 TGCGCCAGCAGCAGACAGGGTCAGGCAGATACGCAGTATTTT CASSRQGQADTQYF
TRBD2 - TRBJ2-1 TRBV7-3 TGTGCCAGCAGCTTACGGGGGGGTACCTACAATGAGCAGTTCTTC CASSLRGGTYNEQFF
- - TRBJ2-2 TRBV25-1 TGTGCCAGCAGTGACGGGGGGCGGCCTACCGGGGAGCTGTTTTTT CASSDGGRPTGELFF
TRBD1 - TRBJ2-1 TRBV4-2 TGTGCCAGCAGCCAAGTCTCCCAGGGGGCAAATGAGCAGTTCTTC CASSQVSQGANEQFF
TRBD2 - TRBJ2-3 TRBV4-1 TGCGCCAGCAGCCAATTGGGGAGGGCCCGATTCACAGATACGCAGTATTTT CASSQLGRARFTDTQYF
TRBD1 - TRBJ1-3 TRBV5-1 TGCGCCAGCAGCTTGGGGGACAGAGACTCTGGAAACACCATATATTTT CASSLGDRDSGNTIYF
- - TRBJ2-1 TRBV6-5 TGTGCCAGCACCGTGGGAGTTTACAATGAGCAGTTCTTC CASTVGVYNEQFF
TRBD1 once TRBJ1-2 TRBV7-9 TGTGCCAGCAGCTTACCCCTGCGACAGGGAGATGGCTACACCTTC CASSLPLRQGDGYTF
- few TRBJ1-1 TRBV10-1 TGCGCCAGCTCTCAGGAGGTGAACACTGAAGCTTTCTTT CASSQEVNTEAFF
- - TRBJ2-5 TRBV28 TGTGCCAGCAGATCCCTAAGACAGCCCAAAGAGACCCAGTACTTC CASRSLRQPKETQYF
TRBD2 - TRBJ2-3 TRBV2 TGTGCCAGCAGTGAGTCAATGGTAGCGGGCACGGTAGATACGCAGTATTTT CASSESMVAGTVDTQYF
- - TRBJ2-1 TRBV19 TGTGCCAGTAGCGCTACAGGGTGGTCCTACAATGAGCAGTTCTTC CASSATGWSYNEQFF
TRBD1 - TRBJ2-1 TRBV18 TGTGCCAGCTCACCACCTGGGCAGGGGGATGAGCAGTTCTTC CASSPPGQGDEQFF
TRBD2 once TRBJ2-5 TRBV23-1 TGCGCCAGCAGTCATCCTAGGCTAGCGGCCACTTTCCAAGAGACCCAGTACTTC CASSHPRLAATFQETQYF
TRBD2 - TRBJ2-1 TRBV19 TGTGCCAGTAGTATTGGACTAGCGGGGGGGAAGTGGTCCTACAATGAGCAGTTCTTC CASSIGLAGGKWSYNEQFF
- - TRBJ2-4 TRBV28 TGTGCCAACAGTTTCGGGTGGGCCAAAAACATTCAGTACTTC CANSFGWAKNIQYF
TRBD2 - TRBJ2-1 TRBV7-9 TGTGCCAGCAGCTTAGAGACTAGCGGGGGGCCCTGGAATGAGCAGTTCTTC CASSLETSGGPWNEQFF
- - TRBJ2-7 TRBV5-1 TGCGCCAGCAGCTCTTCCAATGGTCAGGGAACCTACGAGCAGTACTTC CASSSSNGQGTYEQYF
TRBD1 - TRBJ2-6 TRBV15 TGTGCCACCAGCGAGACCACATCCGGACAGGGGGCTTTTAACGTCCTGACTTTC CATSETTSGQGAFNVLTF
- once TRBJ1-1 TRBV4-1 TGCGCCAGCAGCCAAGATGGGCCGAGAGGCCAGGGCACTGAAGCTTTCTTT CASSQDGPRGQGTEAFF
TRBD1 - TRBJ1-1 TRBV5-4 TGTGCCAGCAGCGCTTATTGGACAGGGAACACTGAAGCTTTCTTT CASSAYWTGNTEAFF
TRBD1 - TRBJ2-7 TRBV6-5 TGTGCCAGCAGTCCTGAACCGGGACAGGGCTACGAGCAGTACTTC CASSPEPGQGYEQYF
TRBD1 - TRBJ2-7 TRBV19 TGTGCCAGTAGCCGGGACAGGGAGAAAACCTACGAGCAGTACTTC CASSRDREKTYEQYF
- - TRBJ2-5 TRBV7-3 TGTGCCAGCAGCCCAAAGGCAGGGAAAGAGACCCAGTACTTC CASSPKAGKETQYF
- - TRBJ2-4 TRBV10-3 TGTGCCATCAGTGAGTCTGCGGGGAGAGGGACAGACATTCAGTACTTC CAISESAGRGTDIQYF
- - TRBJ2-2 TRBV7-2 TGTGCCAGCAGCTTAGAAGCCTACACCGGGGAGCTGTTTTTT CASSLEAYTGELFF
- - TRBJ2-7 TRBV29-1 TGCAGCGTTGAATCCGGGAACCACGAGCAGTACTTC CSVESGNHEQYF
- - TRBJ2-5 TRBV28 TGTGCCAGCAGGAGAGCGGTCGGTGGGTTGGAGACCCAGTACTTC CASRRAVGGLETQYF
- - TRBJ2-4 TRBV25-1 TGTGCCAGCAGGTCGACAGGTGACATTCAGTACTTC CASRSTGDIQYF